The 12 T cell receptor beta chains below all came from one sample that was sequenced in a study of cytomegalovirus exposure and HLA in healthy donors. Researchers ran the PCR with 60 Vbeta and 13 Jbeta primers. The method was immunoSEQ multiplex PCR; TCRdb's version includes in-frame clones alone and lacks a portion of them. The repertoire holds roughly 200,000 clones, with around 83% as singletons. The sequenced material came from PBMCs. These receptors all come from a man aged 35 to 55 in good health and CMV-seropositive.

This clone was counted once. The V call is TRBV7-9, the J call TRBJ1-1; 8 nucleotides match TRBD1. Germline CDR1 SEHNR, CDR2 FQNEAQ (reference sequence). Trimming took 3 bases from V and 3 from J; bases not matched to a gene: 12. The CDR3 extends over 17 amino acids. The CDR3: CASSLGTQGAGDTEAFF. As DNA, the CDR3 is TGTGCCAGCAGCTTGGGGACGCAGGGGGCTGGGGACACTGAAGCTTTCTTT.

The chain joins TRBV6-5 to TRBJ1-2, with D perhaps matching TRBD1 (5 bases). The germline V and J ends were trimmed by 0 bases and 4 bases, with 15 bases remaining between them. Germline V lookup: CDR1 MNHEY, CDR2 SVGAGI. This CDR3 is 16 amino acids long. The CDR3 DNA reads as TGTGCCAGCAGTTACTCGAGGATGGTAGGGGTCTATGGCTACACCTTC. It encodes CASSYSRMVGVYGYTF.

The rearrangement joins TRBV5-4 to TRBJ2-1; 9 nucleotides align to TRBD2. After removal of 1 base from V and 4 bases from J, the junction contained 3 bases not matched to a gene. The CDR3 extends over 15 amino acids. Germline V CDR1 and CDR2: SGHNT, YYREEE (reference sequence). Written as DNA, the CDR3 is TGTGCCAGCAGCTTGAAGCGGGAGGTGTACAATGAGCAGTTCTTC. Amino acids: CASSLKREVYNEQFF.

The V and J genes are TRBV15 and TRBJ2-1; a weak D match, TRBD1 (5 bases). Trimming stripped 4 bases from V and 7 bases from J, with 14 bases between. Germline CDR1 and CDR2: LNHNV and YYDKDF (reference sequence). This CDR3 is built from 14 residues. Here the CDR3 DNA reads TGTGCCACCAGCATAAAAAGGGGTGTAAATGAGCAGTTCTTC. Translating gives CATSIKRGVNEQFF.

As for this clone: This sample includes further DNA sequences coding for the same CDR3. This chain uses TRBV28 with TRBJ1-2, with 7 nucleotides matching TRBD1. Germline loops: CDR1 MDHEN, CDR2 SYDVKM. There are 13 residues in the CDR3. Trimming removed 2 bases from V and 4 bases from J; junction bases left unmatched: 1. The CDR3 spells CASSLRDSYGYTF. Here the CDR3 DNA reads TGTGCCAGCAGTTTAAGGGACAGCTATGGCTACACCTTC.

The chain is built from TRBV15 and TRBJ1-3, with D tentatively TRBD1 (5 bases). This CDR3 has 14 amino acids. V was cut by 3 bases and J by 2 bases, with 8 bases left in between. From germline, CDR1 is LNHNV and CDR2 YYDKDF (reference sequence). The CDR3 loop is CATSSGGTGNTIYF. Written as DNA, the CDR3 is TGTGCCACCAGCAGCGGGGGAACTGGAAACACCATATATTTT.

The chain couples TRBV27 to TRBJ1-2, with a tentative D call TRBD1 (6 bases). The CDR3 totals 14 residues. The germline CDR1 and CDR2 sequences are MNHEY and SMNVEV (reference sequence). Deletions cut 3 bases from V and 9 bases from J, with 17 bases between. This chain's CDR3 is CASSLFNREGSYTF. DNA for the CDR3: TGTGCCAGCAGTTTGTTTAACAGGGAGGGGAGCTACACCTTC.

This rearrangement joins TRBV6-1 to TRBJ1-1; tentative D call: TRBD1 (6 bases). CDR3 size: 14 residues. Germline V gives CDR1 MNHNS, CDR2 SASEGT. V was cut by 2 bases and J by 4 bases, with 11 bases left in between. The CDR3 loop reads CASSETYRATEAFF. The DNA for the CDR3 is TGTGCCAGCAGTGAAACCTACAGGGCCACTGAAGCTTTCTTT.

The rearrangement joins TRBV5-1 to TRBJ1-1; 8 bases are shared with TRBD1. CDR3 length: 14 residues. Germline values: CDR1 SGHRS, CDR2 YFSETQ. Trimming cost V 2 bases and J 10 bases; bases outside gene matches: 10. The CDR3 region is CASSFQGASSRAFF. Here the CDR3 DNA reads TGCGCCAGCAGCTTCCAGGGGGCGTCATCACGAGCTTTCTTT.

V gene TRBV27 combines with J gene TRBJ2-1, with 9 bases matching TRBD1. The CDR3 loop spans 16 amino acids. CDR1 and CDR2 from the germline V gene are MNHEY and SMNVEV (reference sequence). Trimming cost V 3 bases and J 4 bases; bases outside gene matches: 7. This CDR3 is CASSLGGQGLYNEQFF. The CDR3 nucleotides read TGTGCCAGCAGTTTGGGGGGACAGGGTCTTTACAATGAGCAGTTCTTC.

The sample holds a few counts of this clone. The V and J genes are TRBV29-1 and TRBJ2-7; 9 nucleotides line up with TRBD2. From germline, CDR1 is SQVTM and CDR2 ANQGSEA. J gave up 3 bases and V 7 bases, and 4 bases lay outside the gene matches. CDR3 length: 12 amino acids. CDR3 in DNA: TGCAGCGGTAGCGGGAGAAACTACGAGCAGTACTTC. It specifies CSGSGRNYEQYF.

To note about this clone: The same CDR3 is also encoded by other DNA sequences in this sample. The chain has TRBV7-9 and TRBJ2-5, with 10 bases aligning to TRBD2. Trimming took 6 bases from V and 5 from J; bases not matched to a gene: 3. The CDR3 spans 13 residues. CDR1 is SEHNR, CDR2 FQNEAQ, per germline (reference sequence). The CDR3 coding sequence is TGTGCCAGCAGTCTAGCGGGAGTGGAGACCCAGTACTTC. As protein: CASSLAGVETQYF.